This T cell receptor (beta chain) was obtained from a study of Ad26.COV2.S vaccination and SARS-CoV-2 variants. In the study overall: Recipients of Ad26.COV2.S got it intramuscularly, once or twice 56 days apart. Whole-study results and caveats: Greater spike-specific TCR breadth was seen in vaccine recipients than in placebo recipients.

Regarding treatment: 15 to 20 received Ad26.COV2.S at low or high dose, single or two shots; roughly 5 received placebo; per-sample allocation not given. Vaccine and placebo recipients were sampled on day 63 after the first injection. The vaccine delivered Wuhan-strain SARS-CoV-2 spike through an Ad26 vector. Per the germline V gene, CDR1 is SGHRS and CDR2 is YFSETQ. CDR3 length equals 15 residues. Deletions cut 0 bases from V and 0 bases from J, with 9 bases between. Details on this clone: Its target is not known.

Clones were sequenced by immunoSEQ multiplex PCR, and TCRdb holds only the in-frame ones, with some missing. This sample has just over 350,000 clones; about 85% occur once, and the top ten carry about 3.3%. The rearrangement joins TRBV5-1 to TRBJ1-1; D is unresolved. Sample: peripheral blood, taken in a trial of Ad26.COV2.S vaccine versus placebo. This TCR came from a person aged 18-60 years who received the Ad26.COV2.S COVID-19 vaccine or a placebo. CDR3 region: CASSLEWRLNTEAFF. The DNA for the CDR3 is TGCGCCAGCAGCTTGGAGTGGCGGTTGAACACTGAAGCTTTCTTT. The whole variable domain, remainder taken from reference TRBV5-1 and TRBJ1-1, is KAGVTQTPRYLIKTRGQQVTLSCSPISGHRSVSWYQQTPGQGLQFLFEYFSETQRNKGNFPGRFSGRQFSNSRSEMNVSTLELGDSALYLCASSLEWRLNTEAFFGQGTRLTVV.